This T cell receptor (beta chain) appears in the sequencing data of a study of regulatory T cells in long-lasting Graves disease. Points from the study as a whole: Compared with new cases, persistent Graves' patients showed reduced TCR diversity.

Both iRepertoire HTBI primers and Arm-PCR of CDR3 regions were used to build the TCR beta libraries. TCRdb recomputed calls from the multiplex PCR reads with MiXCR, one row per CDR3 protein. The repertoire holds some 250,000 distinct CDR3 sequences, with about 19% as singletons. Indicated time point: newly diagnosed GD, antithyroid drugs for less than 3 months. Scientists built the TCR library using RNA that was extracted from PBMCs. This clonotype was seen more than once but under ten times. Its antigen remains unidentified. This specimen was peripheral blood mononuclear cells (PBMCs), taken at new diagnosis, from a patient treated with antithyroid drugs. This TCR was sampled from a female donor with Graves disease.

CDR3 in DNA: TGCAGCGTTGAGAACAGGGCTGGCACTGAAGCTTTCTTT. Encoded protein: CSVENRAGTEAFF. The chain is built from TRBV29-1 and TRBJ1-1, with a possible D match to TRBD1 (6 bases). CDR1 is SQVTM, CDR2 ANQGSEA, per germline. V was clipped by 3 bases and J by 4 bases, with 12 bases between them. This CDR3 is 13 amino acids long.